This T cell receptor beta chain appears in the sequencing data of a study of cytomegalovirus exposure and HLA in healthy donors. A multiplex PCR was run with 60 Vbeta primers and 13 Jbeta primers. TCRdb's copy holds only in-frame clones and misses some; the assay was immunoSEQ multiplex PCR. Of approximately 180,000 clones detected, roughly 77% appear once; the ten largest clones hold more than 1.5%. On this clone itself: Its target is not known.

Study-level results: According to a later analysis, donors in an Asian-associated ancestry cluster reportedly had fewer N-insertions than the roughly 640-donor mean. The later analysis indicated that the majority of CMV-associated TCR beta chains appeared HLA-restricted. Earlier findings revealed that most TCR beta V segments proved productive either about 90% or about 30% of the time. Researchers counted 164 TCR beta chains as cytomegalovirus-associated.

CDR1 KGHSH and CDR2 LQKENI come from the germline V gene. V dropped 3 bases and J dropped 3; count of bases not matched to a gene: 8. The CDR3 runs 16 residues. The V call is TRBV18, the J call TRBJ2-3, with TRBD1 matching over 8 bases. This sequence originates from a woman aged 45-59 years in good health and CMV-seronegative. Sequenced sample: PBMCs. In nucleotides, the CDR3 is TGTGCCAGCTCACCTCTGGGGCAGGGGGCGACAGATACGCAGTATTTT. It specifies CASSPLGQGATDTQYF.